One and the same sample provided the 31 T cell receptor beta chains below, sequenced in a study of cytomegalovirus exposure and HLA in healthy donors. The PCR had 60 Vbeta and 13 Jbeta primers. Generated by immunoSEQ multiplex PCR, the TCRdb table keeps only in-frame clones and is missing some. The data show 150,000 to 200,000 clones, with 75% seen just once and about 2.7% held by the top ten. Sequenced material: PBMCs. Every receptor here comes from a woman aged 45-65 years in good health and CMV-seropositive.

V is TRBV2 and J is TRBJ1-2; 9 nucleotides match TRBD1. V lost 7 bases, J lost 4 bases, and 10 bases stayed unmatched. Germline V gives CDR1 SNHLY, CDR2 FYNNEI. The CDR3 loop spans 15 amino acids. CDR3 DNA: TGTGCCAGCATTCGGGACAGGGAACGGGTCTATGGCTACACCTTC. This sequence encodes CASIRDRERVYGYTF.

This chain's CDR3 is CASSPRRGTYEQYF. CDR3 bases: TGTGCCAGCTCACCGCGACGAGGGACCTACGAGCAGTACTTC. The chain links TRBV18 to TRBJ2-7; tentatively, D is TRBD2 (5 bases). The CDR3 loop spans 14 amino acids. V gave up 3 bases and J gave up 2 bases, with 11 bases separating them. Germline V gene data show CDR1 as KGHSH and CDR2 as LQKENI.

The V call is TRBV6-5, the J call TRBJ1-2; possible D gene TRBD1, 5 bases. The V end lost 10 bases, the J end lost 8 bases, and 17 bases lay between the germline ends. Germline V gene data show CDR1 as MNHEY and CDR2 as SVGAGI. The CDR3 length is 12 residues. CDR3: CATYDSVWGYTF. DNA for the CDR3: TGTGCCACGTACGACAGTGTATGGGGCTACACCTTC.

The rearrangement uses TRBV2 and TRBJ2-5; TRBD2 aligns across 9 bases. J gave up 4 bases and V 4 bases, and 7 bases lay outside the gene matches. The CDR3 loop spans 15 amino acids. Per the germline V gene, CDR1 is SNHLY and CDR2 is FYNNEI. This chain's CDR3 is CASSGGGGATETQYF. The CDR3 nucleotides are TGTGCCAGCAGTGGGGGCGGGGGGGCCACAGAGACCCAGTACTTC.

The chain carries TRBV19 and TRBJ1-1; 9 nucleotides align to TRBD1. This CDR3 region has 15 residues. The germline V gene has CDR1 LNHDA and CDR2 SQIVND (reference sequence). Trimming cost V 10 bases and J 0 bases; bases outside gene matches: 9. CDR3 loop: CATRTGALLNTEAFF. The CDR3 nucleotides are TGTGCCACCCGGACAGGGGCTCTTCTGAACACTGAAGCTTTCTTT.

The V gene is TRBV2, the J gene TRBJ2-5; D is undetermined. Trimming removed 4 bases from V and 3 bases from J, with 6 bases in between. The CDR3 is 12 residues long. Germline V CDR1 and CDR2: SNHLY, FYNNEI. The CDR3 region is CASSAVEETQYF. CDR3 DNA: TGTGCCAGCAGTGCGGTAGAAGAGACCCAGTACTTC.

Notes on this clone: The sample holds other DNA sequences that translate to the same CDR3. The CDR3 reads CASSIGGGQGTEAFF. CDR3 DNA: TGTGCCAGTAGTATAGGCGGGGGGCAGGGCACTGAAGCTTTCTTT. J is TRBJ1-1 and V is TRBV19; the D gene is possibly TRBD1 (6 bases). The CDR3 has 15 amino acids. In germline, CDR1 is LNHDA, CDR2 SQIVND (reference sequence). Trimming pared 1 base from V and 4 bases from J, leaving 13 bases between.

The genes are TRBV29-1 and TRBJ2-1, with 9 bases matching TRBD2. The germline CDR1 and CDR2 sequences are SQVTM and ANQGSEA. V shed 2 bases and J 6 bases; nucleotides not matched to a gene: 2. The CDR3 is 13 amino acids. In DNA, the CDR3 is TGCAGCGTTGAACGAGCGGGGGGCAATGAGCAGTTCTTC. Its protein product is CSVERAGGNEQFF.

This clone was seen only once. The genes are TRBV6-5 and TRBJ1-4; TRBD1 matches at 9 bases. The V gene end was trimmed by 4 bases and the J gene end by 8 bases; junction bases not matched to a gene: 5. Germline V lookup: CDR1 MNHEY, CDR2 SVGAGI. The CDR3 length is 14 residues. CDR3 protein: CASSSGTGQEKLFF. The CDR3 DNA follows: TGTGCCAGCAGTTCGGGGACAGGGCAAGAAAAACTGTTTTTT.

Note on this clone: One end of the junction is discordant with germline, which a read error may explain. The CDR3 coding sequence is TGCGCCAGCGGTCAACCTGGGACAGATCGTCCCAGCACCATATATTTT. Translation: CASGQPGTDRPSTIYF. The chain recombines TRBV23-1 with TRBJ1-3; 7 nucleotides line up with TRBD1. TRBV23-1 is filed as an ORF, its function uncertain. There are 16 residues in the CDR3.

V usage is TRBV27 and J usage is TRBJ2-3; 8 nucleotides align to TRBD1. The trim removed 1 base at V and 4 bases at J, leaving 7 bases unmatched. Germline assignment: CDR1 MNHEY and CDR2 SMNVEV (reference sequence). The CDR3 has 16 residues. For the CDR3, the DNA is TGTGCCAGCAGTTTATACCCAGGGGGCAAGGCAGATACGCAGTATTTT. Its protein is CASSLYPGGKADTQYF.

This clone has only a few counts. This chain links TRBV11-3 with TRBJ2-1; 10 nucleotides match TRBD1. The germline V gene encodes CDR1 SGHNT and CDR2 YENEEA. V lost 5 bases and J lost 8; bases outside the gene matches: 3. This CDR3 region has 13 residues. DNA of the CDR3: TGTGCCAGCAGCAGACAGGGGGCCTATGAGCAGTTCTTC. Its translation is CASSRQGAYEQFF.

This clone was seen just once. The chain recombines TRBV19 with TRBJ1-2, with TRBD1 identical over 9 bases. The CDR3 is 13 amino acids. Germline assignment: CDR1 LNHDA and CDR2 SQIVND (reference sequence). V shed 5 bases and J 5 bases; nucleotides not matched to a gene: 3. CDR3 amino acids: CASSPDRGYGYTF. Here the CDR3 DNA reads TGTGCCAGTAGTCCGGACAGGGGTTATGGCTACACCTTC.

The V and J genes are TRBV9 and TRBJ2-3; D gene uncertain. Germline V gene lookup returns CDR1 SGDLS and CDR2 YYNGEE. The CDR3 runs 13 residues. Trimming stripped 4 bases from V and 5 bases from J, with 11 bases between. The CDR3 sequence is CASSLSMRDTQYF. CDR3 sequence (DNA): TGTGCCAGCAGCCTGAGCATGAGAGATACGCAGTATTTT.

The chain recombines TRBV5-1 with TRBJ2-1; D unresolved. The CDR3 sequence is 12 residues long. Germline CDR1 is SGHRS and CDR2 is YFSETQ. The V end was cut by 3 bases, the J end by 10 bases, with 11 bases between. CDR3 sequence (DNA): TGCGCCAGCAGCTCAACGTACTGGGAGCAGTTCTTC. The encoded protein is CASSSTYWEQFF.

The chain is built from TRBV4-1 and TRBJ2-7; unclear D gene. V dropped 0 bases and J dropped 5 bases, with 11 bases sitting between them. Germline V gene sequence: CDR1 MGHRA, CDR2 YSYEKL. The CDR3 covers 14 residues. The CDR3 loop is CASSQELTSHEQYF. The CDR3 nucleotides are TGCGCCAGCAGCCAAGAACTGACAAGCCACGAGCAGTACTTC.

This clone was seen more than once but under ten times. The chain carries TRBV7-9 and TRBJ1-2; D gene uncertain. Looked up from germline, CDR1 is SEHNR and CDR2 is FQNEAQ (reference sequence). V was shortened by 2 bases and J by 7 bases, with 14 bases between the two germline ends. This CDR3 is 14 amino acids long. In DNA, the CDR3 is TGTGCCAGCAGCTTATCCGTCCTATTCTCTGGCTACACCTTC. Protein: CASSLSVLFSGYTF.

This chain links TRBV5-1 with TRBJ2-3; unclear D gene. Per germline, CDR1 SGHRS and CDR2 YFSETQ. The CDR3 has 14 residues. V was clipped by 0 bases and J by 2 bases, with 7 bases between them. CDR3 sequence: CASSLDYATDTQYF. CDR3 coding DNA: TGCGCCAGCAGCTTGGACTACGCCACAGATACGCAGTATTTT. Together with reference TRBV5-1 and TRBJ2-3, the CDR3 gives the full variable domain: KAGVTQTPRYLIKTRGQQVTLSCSPISGHRSVSWYQQTPGQGLQFLFEYFSETQRNKGNFPGRFSGRQFSNSRSEMNVSTLELGDSALYLCASSLDYATDTQYFGPGTRLTVL.

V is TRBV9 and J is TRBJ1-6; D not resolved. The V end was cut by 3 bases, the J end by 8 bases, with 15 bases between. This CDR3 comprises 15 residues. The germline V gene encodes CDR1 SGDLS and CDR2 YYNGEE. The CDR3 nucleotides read TGTGCCAGCAGCGGGACGGGGTGGGGAGATTCACCCCTCCACTTT. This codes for CASSGTGWGDSPLHF.

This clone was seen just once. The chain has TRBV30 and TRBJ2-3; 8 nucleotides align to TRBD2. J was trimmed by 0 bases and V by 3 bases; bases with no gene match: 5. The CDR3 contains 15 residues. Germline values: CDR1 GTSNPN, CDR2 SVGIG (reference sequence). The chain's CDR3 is CAWSELADSTDTQYF. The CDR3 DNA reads TGTGCCTGGAGCGAACTAGCGGATAGCACAGATACGCAGTATTTT.

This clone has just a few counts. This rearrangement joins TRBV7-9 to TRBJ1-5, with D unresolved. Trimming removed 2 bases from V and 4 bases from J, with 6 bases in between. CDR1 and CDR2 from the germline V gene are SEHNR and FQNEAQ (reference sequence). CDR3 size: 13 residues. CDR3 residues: CASSLKENQPQHF. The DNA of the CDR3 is TGTGCCAGCAGCTTAAAGGAGAATCAGCCCCAGCATTTT.

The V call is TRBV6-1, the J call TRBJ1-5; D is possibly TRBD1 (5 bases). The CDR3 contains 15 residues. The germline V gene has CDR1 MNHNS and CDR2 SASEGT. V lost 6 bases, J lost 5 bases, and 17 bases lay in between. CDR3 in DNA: TGTGCCAGCAGCACCCAGGGTGTGTACGATCAGCCCCAGCATTTT. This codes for CASSTQGVYDQPQHF.

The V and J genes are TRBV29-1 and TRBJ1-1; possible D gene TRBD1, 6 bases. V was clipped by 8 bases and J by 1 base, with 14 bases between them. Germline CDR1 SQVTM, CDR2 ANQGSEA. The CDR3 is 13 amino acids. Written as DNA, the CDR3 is TGCAGCTCTTCTACAGGGACGAACACTGAAGCTTTCTTT. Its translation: CSSSTGTNTEAFF.

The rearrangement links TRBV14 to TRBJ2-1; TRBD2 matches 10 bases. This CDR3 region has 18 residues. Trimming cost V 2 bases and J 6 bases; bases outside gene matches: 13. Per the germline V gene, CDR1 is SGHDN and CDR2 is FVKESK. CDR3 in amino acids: CASSQLSSGGSRPNEQFF. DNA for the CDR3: TGTGCCAGCAGCCAACTCTCTAGCGGGGGTTCGAGGCCCAATGAGCAGTTCTTC.

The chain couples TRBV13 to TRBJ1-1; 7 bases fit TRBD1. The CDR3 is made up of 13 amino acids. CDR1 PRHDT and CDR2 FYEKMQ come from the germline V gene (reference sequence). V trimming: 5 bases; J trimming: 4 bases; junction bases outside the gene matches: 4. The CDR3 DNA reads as TGTGCCAGCAGCCACAGGGGATCCACTGAAGCTTTCTTT. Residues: CASSHRGSTEAFF.

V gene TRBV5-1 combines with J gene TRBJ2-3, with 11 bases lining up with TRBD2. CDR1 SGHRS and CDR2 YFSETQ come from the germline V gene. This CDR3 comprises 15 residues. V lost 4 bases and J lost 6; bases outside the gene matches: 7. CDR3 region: CASSPPGTSGDTQYF. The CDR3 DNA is TGCGCCAGCAGCCCACCCGGGACTAGCGGCGATACGCAGTATTTT.

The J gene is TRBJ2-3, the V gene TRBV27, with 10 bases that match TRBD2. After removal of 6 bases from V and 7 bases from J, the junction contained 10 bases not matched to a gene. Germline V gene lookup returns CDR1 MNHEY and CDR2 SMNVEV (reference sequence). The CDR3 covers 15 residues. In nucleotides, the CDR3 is TGTGCCAGCAGCGAGCGGGGGGGCGTTTACTATACGCAGTATTTT. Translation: CASSERGGVYYTQYF.

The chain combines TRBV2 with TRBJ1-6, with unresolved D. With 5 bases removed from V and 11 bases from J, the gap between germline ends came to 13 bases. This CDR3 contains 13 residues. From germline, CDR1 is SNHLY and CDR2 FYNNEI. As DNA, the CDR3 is TGTGCCAGCAGTAGAGCCACCCTACCACCCCTCCACTTT. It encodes CASSRATLPPLHF.

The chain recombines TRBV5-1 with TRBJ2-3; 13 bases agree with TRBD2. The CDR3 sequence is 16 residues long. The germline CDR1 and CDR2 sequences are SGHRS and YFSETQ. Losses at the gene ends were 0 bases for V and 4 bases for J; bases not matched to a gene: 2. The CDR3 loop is CASSLGLAGGSDTQYF. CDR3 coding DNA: TGCGCCAGCAGCTTGGGACTAGCGGGGGGCTCAGATACGCAGTATTTT.

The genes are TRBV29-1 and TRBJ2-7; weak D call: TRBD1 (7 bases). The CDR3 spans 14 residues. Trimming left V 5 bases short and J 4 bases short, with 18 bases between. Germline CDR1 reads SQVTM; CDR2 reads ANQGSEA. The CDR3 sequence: CSVLLRGETYEQYF. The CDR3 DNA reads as TGCAGCGTTCTCCTCAGGGGGGAAACTTACGAGCAGTACTTC.

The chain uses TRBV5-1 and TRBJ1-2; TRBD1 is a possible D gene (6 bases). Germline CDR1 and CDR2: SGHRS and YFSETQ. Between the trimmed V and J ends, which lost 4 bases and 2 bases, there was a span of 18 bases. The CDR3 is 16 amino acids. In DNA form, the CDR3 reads TGCGCCAGCAGCGGTCGACAGACAGGTCTAAACTATGGCTACACCTTC. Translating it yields CASSGRQTGLNYGYTF.